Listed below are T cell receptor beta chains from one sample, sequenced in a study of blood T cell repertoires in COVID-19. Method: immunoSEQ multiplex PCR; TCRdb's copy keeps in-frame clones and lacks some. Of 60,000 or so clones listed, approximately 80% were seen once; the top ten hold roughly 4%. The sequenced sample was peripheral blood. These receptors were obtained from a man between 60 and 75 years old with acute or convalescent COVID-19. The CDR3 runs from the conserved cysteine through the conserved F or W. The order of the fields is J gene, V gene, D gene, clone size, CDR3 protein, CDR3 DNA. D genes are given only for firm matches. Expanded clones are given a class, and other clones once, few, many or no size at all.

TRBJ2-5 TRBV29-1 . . CSVVSRVGLETQYF TGCAGCGTTGTATCGCGGGTGGGATTAGAGACCCAGTACTTC
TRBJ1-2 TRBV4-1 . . CASSRIDSPAYGYTF TGCGCCAGCAGCCGAATAGACAGCCCTGCCTATGGCTACACCTTC
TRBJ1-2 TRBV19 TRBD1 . CASSNRTGGLFYKRYTF TGTGCCAGTAGCAACAGGACAGGGGGCTTGTTTTATAAACGCTACACCTTC
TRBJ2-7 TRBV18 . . CASSPQGTYEQYF TGTGCCAGCTCACCTCAGGGGACCTACGAGCAGTACTTC
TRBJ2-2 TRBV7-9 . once CASSLDVSSSVGELFF TGTGCCAGCAGCTTAGACGTATCTAGCAGTGTCGGGGAGCTGTTTTTT
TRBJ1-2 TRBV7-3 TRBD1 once CASSPGQGARSEGYTF TGTGCCAGCAGCCCAGGGCAGGGGGCGCGTTCTGAGGGCTACACCTTC
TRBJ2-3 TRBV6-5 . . CASTPWGVITDTQYF TGTGCCAGCACCCCCTGGGGGGTGATCACAGATACGCAGTATTTT
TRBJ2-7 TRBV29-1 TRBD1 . CSVEGGQGAGVGYEQYF TGCAGCGTTGAGGGGGGACAGGGGGCCGGCGTAGGGTACGAGCAGTACTTC
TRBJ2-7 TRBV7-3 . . CASSLSQGYEQYF TGTGCCAGCAGCTTAAGTCAGGGCTACGAGCAGTACTTC
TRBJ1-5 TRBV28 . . CASRNAGSRGNQPQHF TGTGCCAGCAGGAATGCAGGGTCACGGGGCAATCAGCCCCAGCATTTT
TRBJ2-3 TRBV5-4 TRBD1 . CASSLVGTGERDTQYF TGTGCCAGCAGCTTGGTCGGGACAGGGGAACGGGATACGCAGTATTTT
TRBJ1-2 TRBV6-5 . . CASRGSRGGYTF TGTGCCAGCAGAGGGAGCAGGGGTGGCTACACCTTC
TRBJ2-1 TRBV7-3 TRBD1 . CASSLPGQGASEQFF TGTGCCAGCAGCTTACCGGGACAGGGAGCATCTGAGCAGTTCTTC
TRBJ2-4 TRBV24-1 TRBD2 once CATSDPSAGGKNIQYF TGTGCCACCAGTGATCCTAGCGCGGGGGGGAAAAACATTCAGTACTTC
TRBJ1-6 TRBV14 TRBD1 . CASSHLPQGGFSPLHF TGTGCCAGCAGCCATCTTCCACAGGGGGGATTTTCACCCCTCCACTTT
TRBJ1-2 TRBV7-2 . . CASIPGVGNYGYTF TGTGCCAGCATCCCCGGGGTGGGGAACTATGGCTACACCTTC
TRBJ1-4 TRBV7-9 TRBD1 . CASSSNRGIGEKLFF TGTGCCAGCAGCTCCAACAGGGGTATTGGCGAAAAACTGTTTTTT
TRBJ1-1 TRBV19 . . CASSGNRGTEAFF TGTGCCAGTAGCGGGAATCGGGGCACTGAAGCTTTCTTT
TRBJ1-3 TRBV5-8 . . CASSMGENSGNTIYF TGTGCCAGCAGCATGGGAGAGAACTCTGGAAACACCATATATTTT
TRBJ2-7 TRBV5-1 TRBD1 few CASSLVGTGPDEQYF TGCGCCAGCAGCTTGGTTGGGACAGGCCCCGACGAGCAGTACTTC
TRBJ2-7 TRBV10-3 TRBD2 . CAISGRLAGAPYEQYF TGTGCCATCAGTGGGAGGCTAGCGGGCGCACCCTACGAGCAGTACTTC
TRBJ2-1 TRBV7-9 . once CASSLTIGADEQFF TGTGCCAGCAGCTTAACGATCGGTGCGGATGAGCAGTTCTTC
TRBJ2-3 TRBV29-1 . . CSVEDGGSKGAPADTQYF TGCAGCGTTGAAGATGGTGGGTCCAAAGGGGCACCGGCGGATACGCAGTATTTT
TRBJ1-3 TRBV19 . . CASKRGSGNTIYF TGTGCCAGTAAACGAGGGTCTGGAAACACCATATATTTT
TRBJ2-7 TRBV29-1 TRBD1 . CSVPGTGVLYEQYF TGCAGCGTTCCCGGGACAGGGGTTCTCTACGAGCAGTACTTC
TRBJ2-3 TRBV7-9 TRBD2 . CASSPGLAGGNTQYF TGTGCCAGCAGCCCCGGACTAGCGGGGGGGAATACGCAGTATTTT
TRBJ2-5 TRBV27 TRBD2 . CASSSREGQETQYF TGTGCCAGCAGTTCACGGGAGGGCCAAGAGACCCAGTACTTC
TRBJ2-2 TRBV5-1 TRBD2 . CASSIGGGAGTGELFF TGCGCCAGCAGCATCGGCGGGGGGGCGGGGACCGGGGAGCTGTTTTTT
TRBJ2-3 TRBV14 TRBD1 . CASSQDRQGNTQYF TGTGCCAGCAGCCAAGATCGACAGGGCAATACGCAGTATTTT